These 21 T cell receptor beta chains share one sample of origin, sequenced in a study of OX40 agonist ivuxolimab in advanced cancers. Sequencing was performed with immunoSEQ multiplex PCR; in TCRdb, only in-frame clones are kept and a portion is missing. The sample lists around 80,000 clones; over 75% were seen once. Here the sequenced sample was CD4+ or CD8+ T cells sorted from blood, taken in a trial of the OX40 agonist ivuxolimab. The receptor set was obtained from an adult with an advanced solid tumor such as melanoma, head and neck, liver or kidney cancer.

This chain joins TRBV27 and TRBJ1-1, with D possibly TRBD1 on 5 matching bases. The CDR3 covers 13 residues. The ends were cut back, 3 bases at V and 7 bases at J, with 12 bases in the middle. Germline V CDR1 and CDR2: MNHEY, SMNVEV (reference sequence). The CDR3 DNA reads TGTGCCAGCAGTTTTGCAGCGGGGGGTGAAGCTTTCTTT. Translating it yields CASSFAAGGEAFF.

This chain joins TRBV7-8 and TRBJ2-2; D not resolved. The CDR3 covers 13 residues. Trimming removed 3 bases from V and 6 bases from J, with 8 bases in between. Germline V lookup: CDR1 SGHVS, CDR2 FQNEAQ. This chain's CDR3 is CASSLQRSGELFF. CDR3 DNA sequence: TGTGCCAGCAGCTTGCAAAGGTCCGGGGAGCTGTTTTTT.

This chain connects TRBV5-5 to TRBJ1-5; perhaps TRBD1 as D (5 bases). The CDR3 is 15 residues long. Germline assignment: CDR1 SGHKS and CDR2 YYEKEE (reference sequence). Between the trimmed V and J ends, which lost 2 bases and 1 base, there was a span of 10 bases. The CDR3 DNA reads as TGTGCCAGCAGCTTAGGGGCGAACAGCAATCAGCCCCAGCATTTT. Amino acid sequence: CASSLGANSNQPQHF.

The table lists this clone with a few counts. The rearrangement links TRBV18 to TRBJ1-1; D is possibly TRBD1 (5 bases). The length of the CDR3 is 15 residues. CDR1 is KGHSH and CDR2 is LQKENI in the germline V gene. This CDR3 reads CASTPWQGGNTEAFF. The CDR3 nucleotides are TGTGCAAGCACCCCATGGCAGGGAGGGAACACTGAAGCTTTCTTT.

This chain uses TRBV28 with TRBJ2-3; 8 bases agree with TRBD2. CDR1 and CDR2 (germline): MDHEN, SYDVKM. The CDR3 covers 16 residues. V shed 4 bases, J shed 5 bases, and the junction held 11 bases outside the gene matches. As DNA, the CDR3 is TGTGCCAGCAGTTACCAAACGGGAGGGGGGATAGATACGCAGTATTTT. This translates into CASSYQTGGGIDTQYF.

This clone showed up just once. This chain links TRBV6-1 with TRBJ2-2; 9 bases map to TRBD1. The CDR3 is 14 residues long. J lost 7 bases, V lost 6 bases, and 6 bases had no gene match. CDR1 and CDR2 from the germline V gene are MNHNS and SASEGT. In DNA, the CDR3 is TGTGCCAGCAGCCACAGGGGGCGCATCGGGGAGCTGTTTTTT. The encoded protein is CASSHRGRIGELFF.

The CDR3 nucleotides are TGTGCCAGCAGTGAGCGAGGGGACTATGGCTACACCTTC. As protein: CASSERGDYGYTF. The chain combines TRBV6-4 with TRBJ1-2; D might be TRBD1 (5 bases). Trimming cost V 3 bases and J 3 bases, with 8 bases left between them. The CDR3 consists of 13 residues. Germline loops: CDR1 MRHNA, CDR2 SNTAGT.

The V call is TRBV27, the J call TRBJ1-6; D gene ambiguous. The V end lost 6 bases, the J end lost 8 bases, and 8 bases lay between the germline ends. CDR1 and CDR2 from the germline V gene are MNHEY and SMNVEV (reference sequence). The CDR3 runs to 12 residues. Here the CDR3 DNA reads TGTGCCAGCAGGGAACCACATTCACCCCTCCACTTT. It encodes CASREPHSPLHF.

The rearrangement joins TRBV19 to TRBJ1-1; D is unclear. The germline V gene encodes CDR1 LNHDA and CDR2 SQIVND (reference sequence). V lost 3 bases and J lost 6, with 11 bases in between. The CDR3 spans 13 residues. The CDR3 region is CASSIFLGAEAFF. In DNA form, the CDR3 reads TGTGCCAGTAGTATTTTCCTCGGGGCTGAAGCTTTCTTT.

V is TRBV30 and J is TRBJ2-7; D may be TRBD2 (6 bases). Trimming shortened V by 3 bases and J by 2 bases, and 17 bases separated the two germline ends. The CDR3 extends over 15 amino acids. Germline CDR1 reads GTSNPN; CDR2 reads SVGIG (reference sequence). CDR3 coding DNA: TGTGCCTGGAGGCAACCGGGACTGTCCACCTACGAGCAGTACTTC. The encoded protein is CAWRQPGLSTYEQYF. Together with reference TRBV30 and TRBJ2-7, the CDR3 gives the full variable domain: SQTIHQWPATLVQPVGSPLSLECTVEGTSNPNLYWYRQAAGRGLQLLFYSVGIGQISSEVPQNLSASRPQDRQFILSSKKLLLSDSGFYLCAWRQPGLSTYEQYFGPGTRLTVT.

The chain joins TRBV19 to TRBJ1-1; 8 bases are shared with TRBD1. Germline CDR1 reads LNHDA; CDR2 reads SQIVND (reference sequence). V dropped 6 bases and J dropped 5; count of bases not matched to a gene: 5. The length of the CDR3 is 13 residues. The CDR3 DNA sequence: TGTGCCAGTAGGGCACAGGGGGGGACTGAAGCTTTCTTT. Amino acids: CASRAQGGTEAFF.

The chain combines TRBV11-2 with TRBJ2-3; D possibly corresponds to TRBD2 (5 bases). This CDR3 is built from 15 residues. Trimming cost V 0 bases and J 1 base, with 8 bases left between them. Germline CDR1 reads SGHAT; CDR2 reads FQNNGV. This chain's CDR3 is CASSLEGSRTDTQYF. The CDR3 DNA reads TGTGCCAGCAGCTTAGAAGGGAGTCGCACAGATACGCAGTATTTT.

The chain uses TRBV7-9 and TRBJ2-1; 7 bases are a match to TRBD2. The CDR3 has 12 residues. Per the germline V gene, CDR1 is SEHNR and CDR2 is FQNEAQ (reference sequence). Trimming removed 4 bases from V and 14 bases from J; junction bases left unmatched: 8. The chain's CDR3 is CASSWIGLGEFF. CDR3 DNA sequence: TGTGCCAGCAGCTGGATCGGACTAGGGGAGTTCTTC. Full variable domain (rest looked up from reference TRBV7-9 and TRBJ2-1): DTGVSQNPRHKITKRGQNVTFRCDPISEHNRLYWYRQTLGQGPEFLTYFQNEAQLEKSRLLSDRFSAERPKGSFSTLEIQRTEQGDSAMYLCASSWIGLGEFFGPGTRLTVL.

V usage is TRBV2 and J usage is TRBJ2-3; the D gene is possibly TRBD2 (6 bases). The CDR3 is made up of 13 amino acids. Trimming cost V 7 bases and J 0 bases, with 8 bases left between them. CDR1 is SNHLY and CDR2 is FYNNEI in the germline V gene. The chain's CDR3 is CASNRGSTDTQYF. The CDR3 DNA sequence: TGTGCCAGCAACCGGGGGAGCACAGATACGCAGTATTTT.

The CDR3 loop reads CASSPGRRGETQYF. In nucleotides, the CDR3 is TGTGCCAGTAGTCCGGGACGGCGTGGGGAGACCCAGTACTTC. The chain has TRBV19 and TRBJ2-5; D possibly uses TRBD1 or TRBD2 (5 bases each). Germline loops: CDR1 LNHDA, CDR2 SQIVND (reference sequence). This CDR3 spans 14 amino acids. V shed 5 bases and J shed 5 bases, with 15 bases lying between them.

The chain has TRBV6-6 and TRBJ2-7; no clear D gene. Trimming took off 7 bases at V and 5 bases at J, with 15 bases between the two ends. The germline gives CDR1 MNHNY, CDR2 SVGAGI (reference sequence). CDR3 length equals 13 residues. CDR3: CASTPRGGNEQYF. The CDR3 region has the DNA TGTGCCAGCACCCCCCGTGGTGGGAACGAGCAGTACTTC.

J is TRBJ2-2 and V is TRBV18, with TRBD2 as a possible D gene (5 bases). The CDR3 totals 15 residues. The V and J ends lost 6 bases and 4 bases respectively, with 15 bases between them. Germline CDR1 KGHSH, CDR2 LQKENI. CDR3 nucleotides: TGTGCCAGCTCCCCCATAGAGGGTGGCACCGGGGAGCTGTTTTTT. This sequence encodes CASSPIEGGTGELFF.

The rearrangement joins TRBV4-1 to TRBJ2-1; 9 bases map to TRBD2. This CDR3 spans 15 amino acids. V dropped 4 bases and J dropped 1; count of bases not matched to a gene: 2. The V gene's germline CDR1 is MGHRA and CDR2 YSYEKL. CDR3 residues: CASSPREGSYNEQFF. The CDR3 nucleotides are TGCGCCAGCAGCCCGCGGGAGGGGTCCTACAATGAGCAGTTCTTC.

The CDR3 DNA follows: TGTGCCAGTAGTAAGCGTAATACGAACACCGGGGAGCTGTTTTTT. Amino acid sequence: CASSKRNTNTGELFF. J is TRBJ2-2 and V is TRBV19; D unclear. CDR3 length equals 15 residues. Deletions cut 4 bases from V and 0 bases from J, with 9 bases between. Per germline, CDR1 LNHDA and CDR2 SQIVND (reference sequence).

This sequence joins TRBV15 and TRBJ1-5, with D unresolved. The V gene lost 0 bases and the J gene lost 4 bases, with 7 bases spanning the gap. The CDR3 has 14 residues. CDR1 and CDR2 (germline): LNHNV, YYDKDF (reference sequence). The CDR3 is CATSRERVNQPQHF. The CDR3 region has the DNA TGTGCCACCAGCAGAGAACGGGTGAATCAGCCCCAGCATTTT.

The V and J genes are TRBV10-1 and TRBJ2-2; D call uncertain. V lost 1 base and J lost 4, with 4 bases in between. This CDR3 is 13 amino acids long. Germline V gene data show CDR1 as WNHNN and CDR2 as SYGVQD (reference sequence). The CDR3 region is CASSEWGTGELFF. DNA of the CDR3: TGCGCCAGCAGTGAGTGGGGCACCGGGGAGCTGTTTTTT.